This paragraph reports one T cell receptor beta chain. The entry originates in a study of blood T cell repertoires in COVID-19. Study context: Samples taken during acute and convalescent COVID-19 were collected in the United States, Italy and Spain. T cells, B-cell-depleted T cells, or PBMCs provided the cDNA or gDNA that served as material.

The CDR3 totals 15 residues. Germline lookup yields CDR1 SGHVS and CDR2 FQNEAQ. V lost 2 bases and J lost 2, with 13 bases in between. Per the original data handling: Using reference gene primer amplification, nucleated cell counts were estimated. The repertoire was sequenced with immunoSEQ multiplex PCR; TCRdb's copy has only in-frame clones and lacks some. V, J and clone size were drawn from that table, and D and trimming were deduced from the DNA. The sample shows 93,000 or so clones, approximately 84% of them seen only once. Sequencing input: peripheral blood. This TCR came from a human donor in a cohort sampled during active COVID-19. The V call is TRBV7-8, the J call TRBJ2-7, with no clear D. The chain's CDR3 is CASSLYQDTPYEQYF. Here the CDR3 DNA reads TGTGCCAGCAGCTTATATCAGGATACTCCCTACGAGCAGTACTTC.